This T cell receptor (beta chain) stems from a study of shared clonotypes between healthy human individuals. General study points: Clonotype sharing among the donors was expected to vary with sequencing depth.

The CDR3 contains 17 residues. Trimming cost V 4 bases and J 5 bases; bases outside gene matches: 16. The germline V gene encodes CDR1 MGHRA and CDR2 YSYEKL. Naive CD8 populations comprised CD45RO-negative cells positively selected for CCR7, excluding terminally differentiated effector memory CD45RA+ cells. On this clone: Its antigen remains unknown.

Measured with immunoSEQ multiplex PCR; TCRdb has only the in-frame clones, and not every one. The repertoire has about 2 million clones, around 96% of them found once; the top ten carry roughly 1%. This rearrangement joins TRBV4-1 to TRBJ1-2; 7 nucleotides line up with TRBD1. Sequenced sample: naive CD8+ T cells sorted from blood. The sequence was collected from a man younger than 35 in good health. In DNA form, the CDR3 reads TGCGCCAGCAGCCCTCGAACCGGGGGCCCAGGGGGGTATGGCTACACCTTC. As protein: CASSPRTGGPGGYGYTF.